This T cell receptor beta chain stems from a study of blood T cell repertoires in COVID-19. Using immunoSEQ multiplex PCR, the repertoire was profiled, and TCRdb retains in-frame clones only, with some absent. Of some 120,000 clones detected, approximately 90% appear once; the ten largest clones hold around 1.9%. Trimming at V came to 4 bases and at J to 6 bases, leaving 7 bases not matched to a gene. Per germline, CDR1 LNHDA and CDR2 SQIVND (reference sequence). This CDR3 has 15 amino acids. The clonotype was recovered from a man aged 45-60 years with COVID-19, enrolled during active disease. V and J are TRBV19 and TRBJ1-5; TRBD1 agrees at 9 bases. The sequenced sample consisted of peripheral blood. The CDR3 reads CASSSRTGVGQPQHF. For the CDR3, the DNA is TGTGCCAGTAGTAGTCGGACAGGGGTCGGTCAGCCCCAGCATTTT.